This T cell receptor (beta chain) is drawn from a study of cytomegalovirus exposure and HLA in healthy donors. Background on the study: It was reported in a later analysis that the same platform had been used for the 120 validation repertoires as for the roughly 670 first-cohort repertoires.

Broader study findings: Reports indicated that the classifier achieved high specificity and sensitivity in diagnosing cytomegalovirus status. The study found most TCR sequences rare, yet found some public TCRs in many donors.

Libraries were prepared by immunoSEQ multiplex PCR; TCRdb keeps only in-frame clonotypes and omits some of them. The table shows approximately 56,000 clones, with approximately 92% occurring only once. CDR1 and CDR2 from the germline V gene are MDHEN and SYDVKM. The V gene end was trimmed by 5 bases and the J gene end by 4 bases; junction bases not matched to a gene: 13. The CDR3 has 17 amino acids. As to this clone: Its antigen remains unidentified.

Input material: PBMCs. This TCR derives from a man aged 18 to 29 in good health and CMV-seronegative. This chain uses TRBV28 with TRBJ2-3; 9 bases are a match to TRBD2. CDR3 sequence reads: CASSHFRRIAGADTQYF. The CDR3, as DNA: TGTGCCAGCAGTCACTTCCGTCGGATAGCGGGAGCAGATACGCAGTATTTT.